The sequence of this T cell receptor (beta chain) was determined in a study of follicular helper T cells after annual influenza vaccination. This CDR3 has 14 residues. V was shortened by 7 bases and J by 0 bases, with 12 bases between the two germline ends. Germline CDR1 is MNHEY and CDR2 is SVGAGI. Data came from immunoSEQ multiplex PCR; TCRdb stores just in-frame clones and leaves some out. In the table there are roughly 1,500 clones, approximately 70% of which are singletons. The time point is: 2014-2015 season, 7 days after vaccination. The source of this sequence is an adult who received the influenza vaccine. The rearrangement links TRBV6-5 to TRBJ2-5; the D gene could be TRBD1 or TRBD2 (5 bases each). The source material was CXCR5+ CD38+ circulating T follicular helper cells from blood, sampled 7 days after influenza vaccination. The subset was: circulating Tfh, non-naive CD4+CXCR5+PD-1+ (ICOS+CD38+ or ICOS-CD38-). This CDR3 is CASKPGTNQETQYF. DNA for the CDR3: TGTGCCAGCAAGCCAGGGACCAACCAAGAGACCCAGTACTTC.